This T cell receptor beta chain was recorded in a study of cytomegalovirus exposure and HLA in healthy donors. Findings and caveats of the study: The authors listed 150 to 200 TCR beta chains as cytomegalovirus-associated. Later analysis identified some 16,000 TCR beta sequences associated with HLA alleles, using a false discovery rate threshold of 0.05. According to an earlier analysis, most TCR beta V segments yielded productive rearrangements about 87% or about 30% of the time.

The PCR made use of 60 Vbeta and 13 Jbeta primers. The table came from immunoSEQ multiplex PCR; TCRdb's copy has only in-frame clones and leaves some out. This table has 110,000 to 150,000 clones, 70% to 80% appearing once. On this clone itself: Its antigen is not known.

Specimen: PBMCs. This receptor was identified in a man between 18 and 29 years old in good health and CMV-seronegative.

The CDR3 reads CASSVGASGNTIYF. CDR3 DNA sequence: TGTGCCAGCAGCGTAGGGGCGTCTGGAAACACCATATATTTT. The genes are TRBV9 and TRBJ1-3, with unresolved D. The CDR3 contains 14 residues. V was shortened by 0 bases and J by 1 base, with 5 bases between the two germline ends. In germline, CDR1 is SGDLS, CDR2 YYNGEE.